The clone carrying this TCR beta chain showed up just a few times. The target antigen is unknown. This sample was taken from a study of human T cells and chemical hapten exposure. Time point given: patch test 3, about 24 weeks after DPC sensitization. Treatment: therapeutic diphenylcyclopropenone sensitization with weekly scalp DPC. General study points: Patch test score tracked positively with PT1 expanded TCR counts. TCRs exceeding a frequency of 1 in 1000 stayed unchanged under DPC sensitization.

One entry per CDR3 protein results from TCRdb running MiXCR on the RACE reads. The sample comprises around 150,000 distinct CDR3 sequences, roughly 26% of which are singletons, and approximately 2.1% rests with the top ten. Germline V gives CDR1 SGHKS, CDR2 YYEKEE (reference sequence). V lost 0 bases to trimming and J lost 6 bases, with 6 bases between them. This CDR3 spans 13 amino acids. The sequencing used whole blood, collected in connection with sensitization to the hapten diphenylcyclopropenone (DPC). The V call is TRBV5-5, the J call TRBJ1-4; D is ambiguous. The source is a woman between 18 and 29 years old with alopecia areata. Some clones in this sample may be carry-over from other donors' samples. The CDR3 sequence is CASSLASDEKLFF. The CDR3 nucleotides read TGTGCCAGCAGCTTGGCTAGTGATGAAAAACTGTTTTTT. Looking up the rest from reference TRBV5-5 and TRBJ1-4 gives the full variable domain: DAGVTQSPTHLIKTRGQQVTLRCSPISGHKSVSWYQQVLGQGPQFIFQYYEKEERGRGNFPDRFSARQFPNYSSELNVNALLLGDSALYLCASSLASDEKLFFGSGTQLSVL.